What follows are 6 T cell receptor beta chains derived from one specimen sequenced in a study of cytomegalovirus exposure and HLA in healthy donors. PCR was performed using 60 Vbeta and 13 Jbeta primers. Assay used: immunoSEQ multiplex PCR; TCRdb lists only in-frame clones, some missing. Of around 60,000 clones in the sample, roughly 70% were seen once. What was sequenced was PBMCs. These TCRs come from a man in his forties or fifties in good health and CMV-seropositive.

The gene calls are TRBV4-2 and TRBJ2-6, with D tentatively TRBD1 (5 bases). Germline V lookup: CDR1 LGHNA, CDR2 YNFKEQ. V was trimmed by 0 bases and J by 1 base, leaving 10 bases between them. The length of the CDR3 is 17 residues. The CDR3 is CASSQDRTPSGANVLTF. The CDR3 DNA follows: TGTGCCAGCAGCCAAGATCGGACACCGTCTGGGGCCAACGTCCTGACTTTC.

This clone was detected a few times. In DNA, the CDR3 is TGTGCCAGCAGTGGGGGACAGGTAGCTTTCTTT. It is translated as CASSGGQVAFF. The chain recombines TRBV6-1 with TRBJ1-1; 8 bases match TRBD1. Germline CDR1 MNHNS, CDR2 SASEGT. V gave up 4 bases and J gave up 10 bases; unmatched junction bases: 2. The CDR3 runs to 11 residues.

This clone was detected a few times. The CDR3 here is CASSQVLFQAGENYGYTF. In DNA, the CDR3 is TGCGCCAGCAGCCAAGTTCTTTTCCAGGCAGGCGAAAACTATGGCTACACCTTC. The V and J genes are TRBV4-1 and TRBJ1-2; no reliable D call. CDR1 MGHRA and CDR2 YSYEKL come from the germline V gene. CDR3 size: 18 residues. V lost 1 base to trimming and J lost 2 bases, with 20 bases between them.

This clone was seen a single time. The V call is TRBV30, the J call TRBJ2-5; D call uncertain. The ends were cut back, 1 base at V and 0 bases at J, with 12 bases in the middle. The CDR3 runs to 15 residues. CDR1 and CDR2 from the germline V gene are GTSNPN and SVGIG (reference sequence). CDR3 in amino acids: CAWSEDLRYQETQYF. DNA of the CDR3: TGTGCCTGGAGTGAAGATCTTCGGTACCAAGAGACCCAGTACTTC.

V is TRBV19 and J is TRBJ1-5, with D perhaps matching TRBD1 (6 bases). There are 14 residues in the CDR3. V lost 4 bases and J 1 base, leaving 8 bases between the germline ends. Germline V gives CDR1 LNHDA, CDR2 SQIVND (reference sequence). Written as DNA, the CDR3 is TGTGCCAGTAGTACCCAGGGGAGCAATCAGCCCCAGCATTTT. Its protein product is CASSTQGSNQPQHF. The full variable domain, its missing parts supplied by reference TRBV19 and TRBJ1-5, is DGGITQSPKYLFRKEGQNVTLSCEQNLNHDAMYWYRQDPGQGLRLIYYSQIVNDFQKGDIAEGYSVSREKKESFPLTVTSAQKNPTAFYLCASSTQGSNQPQHFGDGTRLSIL.

This chain connects TRBV12-5 to TRBJ2-3, with 8 bases lining up with TRBD2. The germline CDR1 and CDR2 sequences are LGHNT and FRNRAP. Unmatched junction bases numbered 3, after V lost 4 bases and J lost 0 bases. This CDR3 comprises 15 residues. CDR3 in amino acids: CASGSGTRSTDTQYF. The DNA of the CDR3 is TGTGCTAGTGGTTCCGGGACTAGAAGCACAGATACGCAGTATTTT.